The TCR beta chain under discussion was sequenced for a study of shared clonotypes between healthy human individuals. Using immunoSEQ multiplex PCR, the repertoire was profiled, and TCRdb retains in-frame clones only, with some absent. The table records 950,000 to 1,200,000 clones, approximately 75% of them present only once. This CDR3 has 13 amino acids. V lost 0 bases to trimming and J lost 6 bases, with 11 bases between them. Per germline, CDR1 GTSNPN and CDR2 SVGIG (reference sequence). This TCR was sampled from a man younger than 30 in good health. Some clones in this sample may be carry-over from other donors' samples. The genes are TRBV30 and TRBJ2-5; D is possibly TRBD1 (6 bases). The sample comprised memory CD4+ T cells from PBMCs. Sample subset: CD45RA-negative fraction. CDR3 residues: CAWSVIQGKTQYF. The DNA for the CDR3 is TGTGCCTGGAGTGTAATCCAGGGGAAGACCCAGTACTTC. The entire variable domain, with the rest obtained from reference TRBV30 and TRBJ2-5, is as follows: SQTIHQWPATLVQPVGSPLSLECTVEGTSNPNLYWYRQAAGRGLQLLFYSVGIGQISSEVPQNLSASRPQDRQFILSSKKLLLSDSGFYLCAWSVIQGKTQYFGPGTRLLVL.